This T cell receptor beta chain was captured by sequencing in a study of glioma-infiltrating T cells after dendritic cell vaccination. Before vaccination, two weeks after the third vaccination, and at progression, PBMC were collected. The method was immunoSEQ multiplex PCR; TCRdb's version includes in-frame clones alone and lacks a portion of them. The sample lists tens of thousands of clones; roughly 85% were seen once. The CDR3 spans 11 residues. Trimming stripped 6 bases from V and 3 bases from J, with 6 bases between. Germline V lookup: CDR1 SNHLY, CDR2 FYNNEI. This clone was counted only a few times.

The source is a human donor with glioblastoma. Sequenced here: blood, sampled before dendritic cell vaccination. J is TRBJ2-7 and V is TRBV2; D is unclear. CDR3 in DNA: TGTGCCAGCAGAGCAATCTACGAGCAGTACTTC. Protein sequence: CASRAIYEQYF.